The sequence of this T cell receptor beta chain was determined in a study of cytomegalovirus exposure and HLA in healthy donors. Study-level points and caveats: Later analysis identified several of the most significant clusters that appeared linked to common viral pathogens. TCR beta V- and J-gene trimming, according to a later analysis, was linked to a missense DCLRE1C variant. Some public TCRs appeared in many individuals, while most sequences were rare.

Whereas donors were nominally healthy upon sampling, unrecorded immune exposures were probable. Remarks on this clone: Antigen: not known.

Primers included in the PCR were 60 Vbeta and 13 Jbeta primers. Generated by immunoSEQ multiplex PCR, the TCRdb table keeps only in-frame clones and is missing some. Of about 200,000 clones listed, about four fifths are singletons. This sequence originates from a male donor in good health and CMV-seropositive. The sequenced material came from PBMCs.

CDR3 coding DNA: TGTGCCAGCAGCACAGGGGACACTGAAGCTTTCTTT. Translation gives CASSTGDTEAFF. The V call is TRBV7-3, the J call TRBJ1-1; 7 positions match TRBD1. This CDR3 has 12 amino acids. Germline loops: CDR1 SGHTA, CDR2 FQGTGA. After removal of 5 bases from V and 3 bases from J, the junction contained 0 bases not matched to a gene.